This T cell receptor (beta chain) was found in a study of human T cells and chemical hapten exposure. The time point: pre-sensitization, week 0. Treatment defined: therapeutic diphenylcyclopropenone sensitization with weekly scalp DPC. Unmatched junction bases numbered 8, after V lost 6 bases and J lost 6 bases. Germline CDR1 MNHGY, CDR2 SAAAGT. The CDR3 contains 15 residues. MiXCR, run by TCRdb on the RACE reads, gives a single entry per CDR3 protein. The sample yields roughly 100,000 distinct CDR3 sequences, around 10% seen once. The sequencing used whole blood, collected in connection with sensitization to the hapten diphenylcyclopropenone (DPC). This chain joins TRBV6-8 and TRBJ1-5, with 10 positions matching TRBD1. The receptor's source is a woman aged 45 to 65 with alopecia areata. Some clones in this sample may be carry-over from other donors' samples. The CDR3 here is CASRGDRGPSQPQHF. In DNA, the CDR3 is TGTGCCAGCAGGGGGGACAGGGGACCGAGTCAGCCCCAGCATTTT.